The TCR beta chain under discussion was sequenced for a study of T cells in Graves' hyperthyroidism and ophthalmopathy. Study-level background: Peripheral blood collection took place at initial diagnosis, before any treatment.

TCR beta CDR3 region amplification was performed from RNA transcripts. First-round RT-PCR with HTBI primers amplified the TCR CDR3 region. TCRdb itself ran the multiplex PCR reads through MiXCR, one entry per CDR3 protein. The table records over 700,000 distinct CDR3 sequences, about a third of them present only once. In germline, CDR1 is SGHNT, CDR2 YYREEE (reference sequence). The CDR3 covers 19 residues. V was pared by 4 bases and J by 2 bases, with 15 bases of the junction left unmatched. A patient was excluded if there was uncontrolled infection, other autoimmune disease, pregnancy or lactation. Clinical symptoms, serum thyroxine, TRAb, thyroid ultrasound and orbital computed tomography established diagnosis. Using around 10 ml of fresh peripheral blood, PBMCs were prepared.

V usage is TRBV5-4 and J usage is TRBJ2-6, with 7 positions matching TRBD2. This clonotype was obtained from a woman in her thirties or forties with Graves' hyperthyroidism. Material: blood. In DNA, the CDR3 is TGTGCCAGCAGCACATGGGGAGCTAGCGGCGCCGCTGGGGCCAACGTCCTGACTTTC. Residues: CASSTWGASGAAGANVLTF. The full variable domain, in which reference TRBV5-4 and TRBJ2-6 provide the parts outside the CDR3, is ETGVTQSPTHLIKTRGQQVTLRCSSQSGHNTVSWYQQALGQGPQFIFQYYREEENGRGNFPPRFSGLQFPNYSSELNVNALELDDSALYLCASSTWGASGAAGANVLTFGAGSRLTVL.